One and the same sample provided the 14 T cell receptor beta chains below, sequenced in a study of blood T cell repertoires in COVID-19. The method was immunoSEQ multiplex PCR; TCRdb's version includes in-frame clones alone and lacks a portion of them. Here the sample spans 100,000 to 150,000 clones, about 84% being singletons. The sequencing input was peripheral blood. Source of these receptors: a human donor in a cohort sampled during active COVID-19.

The gene calls are TRBV27 and TRBJ2-7, with D possibly matching TRBD1 (5 bases). The CDR3 contains 14 residues. Deletions cut 6 bases from V and 4 bases from J, with 16 bases between. Germline V lookup: CDR1 MNHEY, CDR2 SMNVEV (reference sequence). CDR3 bases: TGTGCCAGCAGACTGACAGACGGACCTTACGAGCAGTACTTC. It translates to CASRLTDGPYEQYF.

This clone appeared a few times. The V call is TRBV5-1, the J call TRBJ2-2; 8 nucleotides align to TRBD1. Germline V gene lookup returns CDR1 SGHRS and CDR2 YFSETQ. The CDR3 totals 14 residues. J gave up 3 bases and V 5 bases, and 3 bases lay outside the gene matches. The CDR3 spells CASRTGEYTGELFF. The CDR3 region has the DNA TGCGCCAGCAGGACAGGGGAGTACACCGGGGAGCTGTTTTTT.

In its sample, this clone was seen a few times. The genes are TRBV7-2 and TRBJ2-7; 8 nucleotides match TRBD2. The CDR3 covers 14 residues. The junction had 4 bases not matched to a gene; V was cut back by 3 bases and J by 3 bases. In germline, CDR1 is SGHTA, CDR2 FQGNSA. The CDR3 nucleotides are TGTGCCAGCAGCTTTACTAGCGGCGTCTACGAGCAGTACTTC. This translates into CASSFTSGVYEQYF.

As regards this clone: Mismatch with germline at one junction end may stem from a read error. This chain links TRBV11-3 with TRBJ2-1; D is possibly TRBD2 (6 bases). CDR3 size: 14 residues. Germline assignment: CDR1 SGHNT and CDR2 YENEEA. CDR3 DNA: TGTGCCAGCAGTTTAGGGACTGTATCCAATGAGCAGTTCTTC. Protein sequence: CASSLGTVSNEQFF.

The chain uses TRBV5-1 and TRBJ2-1, with TRBD1 matching over 7 bases. The CDR3 runs to 15 residues. Germline CDR1 SGHRS, CDR2 YFSETQ. V was clipped by 1 base and J by 3 bases; unmatched bases: 4. The CDR3 DNA reads TGCGCCAGCAGCTTGACGGGACAGAACTACAATGAGCAGTTCTTC. Translating it yields CASSLTGQNYNEQFF.

This clone was counted once. The J gene is TRBJ2-3, the V gene TRBV6-4, with D unresolved. This CDR3 is built from 13 residues. The V end lost 2 bases, the J end lost 2 bases, and 5 bases lay between the germline ends. Per the germline V gene, CDR1 is MRHNA and CDR2 is SNTAGT. This CDR3 reads CASSDSNTDTQYF. CDR3 DNA sequence: TGTGCCAGCAGTGACAGCAACACAGATACGCAGTATTTT.

The chain employs TRBV24-1 and TRBJ2-1; TRBD1 agrees at 9 bases. The trim removed 5 bases at V and 3 bases at J, leaving 7 bases unmatched. The germline V gene encodes CDR1 KGHDR and CDR2 SFDVKD. This CDR3 is built from 16 residues. The CDR3 spells CATSGNRDRDYNEQFF. As DNA, the CDR3 is TGTGCCACCAGTGGGAACCGGGACAGGGACTACAATGAGCAGTTCTTC.

This clone appeared once. The chain recombines TRBV4-3 with TRBJ2-1; tentative D call: TRBD2 (6 bases). The V end lost 3 bases, the J end lost 0 bases, and 18 bases lay between the germline ends. The V gene's germline CDR1 is LGHNA and CDR2 YSLEER. This CDR3 comprises 18 residues. CDR3 nucleotide sequence: TGCGCCAGCAGCCAGGGAGTTAGCGGCCGGAGCTCCTACAATGAGCAGTTCTTC. Translation: CASSQGVSGRSSYNEQFF.

V and J are TRBV19 and TRBJ2-1; 8 nucleotides match TRBD2. CDR1 and CDR2 (germline): LNHDA, SQIVND (reference sequence). The CDR3 has 15 residues. Trimming took 7 bases from V and 2 from J; bases not matched to a gene: 7. As DNA, the CDR3 is TGTGCCAGTAATGTAGCGGGACTAACCTACAATGAGCAGTTCTTC. Translation: CASNVAGLTYNEQFF.

The chain combines TRBV10-3 with TRBJ2-7; D may be TRBD2 (5 bases). The V end lost 3 bases, the J end lost 0 bases, and 12 bases lay between the germline ends. Germline CDR1 ENHRY, CDR2 SYGVKD. The CDR3 loop spans 15 amino acids. CDR3: CAISDRAASSYEQYF. CDR3 nucleotides: TGTGCCATCAGTGACCGAGCGGCTAGCTCCTACGAGCAGTACTTC.

The rearrangement links TRBV7-8 to TRBJ1-5; D not certain. Trimming pared 5 bases from V and 0 bases from J, leaving 17 bases between. Germline loops: CDR1 SGHVS, CDR2 FQNEAQ. The CDR3 runs to 17 residues. The DNA for the CDR3 is TGTGCCAGCAGCAGCCAAACCGGGATCTATAGCAATCAGCCCCAGCATTTT. Protein sequence: CASSSQTGIYSNQPQHF.

The chain recombines TRBV30 with TRBJ2-3; the D gene is possibly TRBD1 (6 bases). The V gene lost 0 bases and the J gene lost 2 bases, with 9 bases spanning the gap. The germline V gene has CDR1 GTSNPN and CDR2 SVGIG (reference sequence). The CDR3 extends over 14 amino acids. CDR3 nucleotides: TGTGCCTGGAGTGTTAGGGGGTCCACAGATACGCAGTATTTT. This gives the protein CAWSVRGSTDTQYF.

The chain employs TRBV5-1 and TRBJ1-5; tentatively, D is TRBD1 (5 bases). V lost 0 bases and J lost 1, with 8 bases in between. CDR1 SGHRS and CDR2 YFSETQ come from the germline V gene. The CDR3 has 15 amino acids. Written as DNA, the CDR3 is TGCGCCAGCAGCTTGGGACAGTCAAGCAATCAGCCCCAGCATTTT. It codes for CASSLGQSSNQPQHF.

The rearrangement links TRBV30 to TRBJ2-7; 7 bases match TRBD1. The CDR3 length is 14 residues. In germline, CDR1 is GTSNPN, CDR2 SVGIG (reference sequence). Unmatched junction bases numbered 6, after V lost 1 base and J lost 3 bases. The CDR3 spells CAWSEKDRYYEQYF. CDR3 DNA: TGTGCCTGGAGTGAGAAGGACAGGTACTACGAGCAGTACTTC.